This TCR beta chain originates from a study of early T cells in non-severe SARS-CoV-2 infection. The CDR3 is 15 amino acids. The germline V gene encodes CDR1 SGHNT and CDR2 YYREEE (reference sequence). Using its own MiXCR run on the 5' RACE reads, TCRdb lists one record per CDR3 protein. The sample includes about 42,000 distinct CDR3 sequences, roughly 7.1% of them seen just once. In this sample, this clonotype turned up a few times. Germline and junction disagree at one end, which may indicate a read error. Sequencing input: whole blood. The sequence was obtained from an adult who was a healthcare worker with PCR-confirmed SARS-CoV-2 infection or an uninfected control (not recorded which). The gene calls are TRBV5-4 and TRBJ1-5, with a weak D call TRBD1 (5 bases). The DNA of the CDR3 is TGTGCCAGCAGTTTGGGAGGGACTAGCAATCAGCCCCAGCATTTT. Residues: CASSLGGTSNQPQHF.